This record concerns one T cell receptor beta chain sequence. This entry is derived from a study of blood T cell repertoires in COVID-19. Method: immunoSEQ multiplex PCR; TCRdb's copy keeps in-frame clones and lacks some. The table includes a few hundred thousand clones, approximately 90% detected once. The CDR3 length is 12 residues. V gave up 5 bases and J gave up 6 bases, with 10 bases separating them. The sample comprised PBMCs or T cells enriched from blood (not recorded which). This chain connects TRBV12-3 or TRBV12-4 to TRBJ1-1; D perhaps matches TRBD1 (6 bases). The TCR comes from a woman aged 40 to 49 who had been exposed to COVID-19. CDR3 amino acids: CASSIGQPEAFF. The CDR3 coding sequence is TGTGCCAGCAGTATTGGACAGCCTGAAGCTTTCTTT.